This T cell receptor (beta chain) was recorded in a study of blood T cells in healthy people across ages. Whole-study results and caveats: Relative to aged donors, long-lived donors carried more naive CD4+ cells and displayed higher diversity.

Next came a second PCR, run for about 6 to 12 cycles, which used a sample-barcoded 5' primer along with a J-beta primer mix. A single record per CDR3 protein comes from TCRdb applying MiXCR to the 5' RACE reads. The data show 1.5 million to 2 million distinct CDR3 sequences, about 31% seen once. Turning to this clonotype: Its antigen is as yet unknown.

The CDR3 contains 17 residues. From germline, CDR1 is MNHEY and CDR2 SMNVEV (reference sequence). With 5 bases clipped from V and 6 bases from J, the junction kept 12 bases outside the gene matches. The sequencing sample was made of blood. This receptor was identified in a woman aged 30 to 39 in good health. V is TRBV27 and J is TRBJ2-1; 11 bases align to TRBD2. CDR3 residues: CASSLGTSGGGINEQFF. The DNA of the CDR3 is TGTGCCAGCAGTCTTGGGACTAGCGGAGGGGGAATCAATGAGCAGTTCTTC.